Listed below are T cell receptor beta chains from one sample, sequenced in a study of graft-versus-host responses after intestinal transplantation. Libraries were prepared by immunoSEQ multiplex PCR; TCRdb keeps only in-frame clonotypes and omits some of them. This table has about 23,000 clones, approximately 91% appearing once. This material consisted of PBMCs, taken about 41 days after intestinal transplant. These receptors all come from a human patient who received an intestinal transplant, so some T cells may come from the graft donor. The CDR3 runs from the conserved cysteine through the conserved F or W. A D gene is named only where the DNA matches it firmly. Some rows mark clone size as missing; the rest say once, few, many or name a class of expanded clone.

J | D | V | size | DNA | CDR3
TRBJ1-5 | . | TRBV28 | . | TGTGCCAGCAGCTTTGGACAGCATAGCAATCAGTCCCAGCATTTT | CASSFGQHSNQSQHF
TRBJ2-2 | TRBD2 | TRBV5-1 | . | TGCGCCAGCAGCTTGAGGACGGCGGGAGCGGCCGGGGAGCTGTTTTTT | CASSLRTAGAAGELFF
TRBJ1-5 | TRBD1 | TRBV14 | . | TGTGCCAGCAGCCCGAAACGGGGACAGGGCCCCTTGATAGGGGTTCAGCCCCAGCATTTT | CASSPKRGQGPLIGVQPQHF
TRBJ1-4 | . | TRBV28 | few | TGTGCCAGCAGCCCCAACAGTTTAGATGAAAAACTGTTTTTT | CASSPNSLDEKLFF
TRBJ2-1 | TRBD2 | TRBV6-5 | . | TGTGCCAGCAGTTACGGACTAGCGGGAAACAATGAGCAGTTCTTC | CASSYGLAGNNEQFF
TRBJ2-1 | TRBD2 | TRBV2 | . | TGTGCCAGCAGTGTGGGACGGACCGGGGGGAATGAGCAGTTCTTC | CASSVGRTGGNEQFF
TRBJ1-1 | . | TRBV20-1 | . | TGCAGTGCCAGGCGAGGTGAAGCTTTCTTT | CSARRGEAFF
TRBJ1-2 | . | TRBV5-6 | . | TGTGCCAGCAGTCGATCCACCTCAGGGAACTATGGCTACACCTTC | CASSRSTSGNYGYTF
TRBJ2-1 | . | TRBV7-9 | . | TGTGCCAGCCGTATAAATTACAATGAGCAGTTCTTC | CASRINYNEQFF
TRBJ1-4 | TRBD1 | TRBV13 | large | TGTGCCAGCAGCACCCAGAACAGGGGGCGAGGGGAAAAACTGTTTTTT | CASSTQNRGRGEKLFF
TRBJ2-3 | . | TRBV4-1 | . | TGCGCCAGCAGCCAAAGGGACCTCCCCGGCCCTAGCACAGATACGCAGTATTTT | CASSQRDLPGPSTDTQYF
TRBJ2-3 | TRBD2 | TRBV27 | . | TGTGCCAGCAGTTTGTGGACTAGCGGGAGAGACACGCAGTATTTT | CASSLWTSGRDTQYF
TRBJ2-1 | . | TRBV7-3 | . | TGTGCCAGCAGCTTAACGGCCTACAATGAGCAGTTCTTC | CASSLTAYNEQFF
TRBJ2-7 | . | TRBV21-1 | . | TGTGCCAGCAGGGACAGGGTGAAAACCTACGAGCAGTACTTC | CASRDRVKTYEQYF
TRBJ1-2 | . | TRBV18 | . | TGTGCCAGCTCACCAACAAGGGGCCCCCTGACAGGATCCTATGGCTACACCTTC | CASSPTRGPLTGSYGYTF
TRBJ2-7 | . | TRBV25-1 | . | TGTGCCAGCAGCACCCTGTTTGCCTACGAGCAGTACTTC | CASSTLFAYEQYF
TRBJ2-1 | . | TRBV6-1 | . | TGTGCCAGCAGTGAGGGTAGCGGCTACAATGAGCAGTTCTTC | CASSEGSGYNEQFF
TRBJ2-2 | TRBD2 | TRBV7-9 | . | TGTGCCAGCAGCTTACCCTCTAGCGGACTAAACACCGGGGAGCTGTTTTTT | CASSLPSSGLNTGELFF
TRBJ2-7 | . | TRBV6-1 | . | TGTGCCAGCTGGGGCACACAGCTTCTCTCCTACGAGCAGTACTTC | CASWGTQLLSYEQYF
TRBJ2-1 | . | TRBV15 | . | TGTGCCACCAGCACCAGCGGCGGCTCCTACAATGAGCAGTTCTTC | CATSTSGGSYNEQFF
TRBJ2-3 | TRBD1 | TRBV4-2 | . | TGTGCCAGCAGCCAAAAGACAGGGTCCGCAGATACGCAGTATTTT | CASSQKTGSADTQYF
TRBJ1-1 | . | TRBV4-1 | . | TGCGCCAGCAGCCAAGAAAATTCAAACACTGAAGCTTTCTTT | CASSQENSNTEAFF
TRBJ2-1 | . | TRBV27 | once | TGTGCCAGCAGTTTATTGTATTTGGGCAGAAACAATGAGCAGTTCTTC | CASSLLYLGRNNEQFF
TRBJ2-1 | . | TRBV9 | . | TGTGCCAGCAGCGTAGAGAACTATCCTACAACCTACAATGAGCAGTTCTTC | CASSVENYPTTYNEQFF
TRBJ2-3 | . | TRBV2 | . | TGTGCCAGCACCGGGACCGACCTCTGGACCACGCCACGCACAGATACGCAGTATTTT | CASTGTDLWTTPRTDTQYF
TRBJ2-7 | . | TRBV7-8 | once | TGTGCCAGCAGCCTTAGCTTCGTACGGAGCTCCTACGAGCAGTACTTC | CASSLSFVRSSYEQYF
TRBJ1-3 | TRBD1 | TRBV9 | . | TGTGCCAGCAGCGAAACAGGGGCGGGAGGAAACACCATATATTTT | CASSETGAGGNTIYF
TRBJ2-7 | . | TRBV30 | few | TGTGCCTGGAGTGTAGACTACGAGCAGTACTTC | CAWSVDYEQYF
TRBJ2-1 | . | TRBV21-1 | . | TGTGCCAGCAGCCGGAGTGGCTTCATCTCCTACAATGAGCAGTTCTTC | CASSRSGFISYNEQFF
TRBJ1-2 | . | TRBV4-2 | . | TGTGCCAGCAGCCAAGAGGAGGCGTCCAACTATGGCTACACCTTC | CASSQEEASNYGYTF
TRBJ1-2 | . | TRBV7-9 | . | TGTGCCAGCATCAAGGGGGGCAGCGGGGATGGCTACACCTTC | CASIKGGSGDGYTF
TRBJ2-2 | . | TRBV19 | . | TGTGCCAGTAGCCCGGTATCCGGACCACCAGCGAACACCGGGGAGCTGTTTTTT | CASSPVSGPPANTGELFF
TRBJ1-1 | . | TRBV6-1 | . | TGTGCCAGCAGTGAATGGCGAGCAGAAAAATTAGGTTTCTTT | CASSEWRAEKLGFF
TRBJ1-4 | . | TRBV20-1 | . | TGCAGTGCTAGCGGCCTTGGTAAACTGTTTTTT | CSASGLGKLFF
TRBJ1-1 | TRBD1 | TRBV5-6 | . | TGTGCCAGCAGCTTACGGACAGGAGTGAACACTGAAGCTTTCTTT | CASSLRTGVNTEAFF
TRBJ1-3 | . | TRBV27 | . | TGTGCCAGCAGTCCTGGGGGGGGAAACACCATATATTTT | CASSPGGGNTIYF
TRBJ2-7 | . | TRBV19 | . | TGTGCCAGTAGGAAAGGGCCCTCGCCAACTTACGAGCAGTACTTC | CASRKGPSPTYEQYF
TRBJ2-7 | TRBD2 | TRBV28 | . | TGTGCCAGCAGTTTCGATCTAGCGGGTCTCTCCTACGAGCAGTACTTC | CASSFDLAGLSYEQYF
TRBJ2-7 | TRBD2 | TRBV29-1 | . | TGCAGCGTTGGAGCTAGCGGGGCCTACGAGCAGTACTTC | CSVGASGAYEQYF
TRBJ1-1 | . | TRBV19 | few | TGTGCCAGTAGTGGGACCGGAGGGCGTCGGGACACTGAAGCTTTCTTT | CASSGTGGRRDTEAFF
TRBJ2-7 | TRBD2 | TRBV19 | . | TGTGCCAGTACTAAGGGGACGGCGGGGGACTACGAGCAGTACTTC | CASTKGTAGDYEQYF
TRBJ2-7 | . | TRBV6-5 | . | TGTGCCAGTATAGGTGGTACCTACGAGCAGTACTTC | CASIGGTYEQYF
TRBJ2-3 | . | TRBV7-2 | . | TGTGCCAGCAGCTTACCGGGACGGAGCACAGATACGCAGTATTTT | CASSLPGRSTDTQYF